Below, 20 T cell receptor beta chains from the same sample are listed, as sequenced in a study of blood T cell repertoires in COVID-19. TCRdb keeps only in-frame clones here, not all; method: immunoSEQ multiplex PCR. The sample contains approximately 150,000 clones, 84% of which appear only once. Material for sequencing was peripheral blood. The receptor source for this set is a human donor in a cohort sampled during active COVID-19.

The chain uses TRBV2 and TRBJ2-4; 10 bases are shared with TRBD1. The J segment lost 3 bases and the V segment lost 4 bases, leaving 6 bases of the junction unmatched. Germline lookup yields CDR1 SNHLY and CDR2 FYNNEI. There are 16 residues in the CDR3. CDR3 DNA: TGTGCCAGCAGTGTCTTGGACAGGGGGGTCAAAAACATTCAGTACTTC. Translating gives CASSVLDRGVKNIQYF.

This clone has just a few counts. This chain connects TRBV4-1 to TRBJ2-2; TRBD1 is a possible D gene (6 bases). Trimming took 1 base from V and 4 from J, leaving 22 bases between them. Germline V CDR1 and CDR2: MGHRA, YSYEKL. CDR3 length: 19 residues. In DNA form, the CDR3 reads TGCGCCAGCAGCCAAGGAGTGCTTCGTCGGCAGGGGCTCACCGGGGAGCTGTTTTTT. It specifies CASSQGVLRRQGLTGELFF.

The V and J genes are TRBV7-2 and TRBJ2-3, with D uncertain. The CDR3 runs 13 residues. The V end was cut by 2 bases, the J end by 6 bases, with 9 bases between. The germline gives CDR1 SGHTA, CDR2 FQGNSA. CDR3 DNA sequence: TGTGCCAGCAGCTTACCCTCGAGGGATACGCAGTATTTT. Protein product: CASSLPSRDTQYF.

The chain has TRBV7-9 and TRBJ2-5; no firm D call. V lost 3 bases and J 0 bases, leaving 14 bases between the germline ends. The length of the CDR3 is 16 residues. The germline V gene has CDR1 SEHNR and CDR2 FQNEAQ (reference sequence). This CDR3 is CASSFRIASYQETQYF. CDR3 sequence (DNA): TGTGCCAGCAGCTTTCGGATAGCTTCGTACCAAGAGACCCAGTACTTC.

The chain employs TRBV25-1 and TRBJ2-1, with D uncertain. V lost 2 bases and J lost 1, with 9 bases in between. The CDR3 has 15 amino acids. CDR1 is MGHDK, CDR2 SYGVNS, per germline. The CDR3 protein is CASSEGLPSYNEQFF. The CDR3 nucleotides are TGTGCCAGCAGTGAAGGGCTTCCATCCTACAATGAGCAGTTCTTC.

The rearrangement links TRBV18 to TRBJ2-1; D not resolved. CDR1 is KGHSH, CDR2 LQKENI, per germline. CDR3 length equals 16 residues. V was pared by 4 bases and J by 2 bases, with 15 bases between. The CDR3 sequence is CASSLDVPRTYNEQFF. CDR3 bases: TGTGCCAGCTCACTGGATGTTCCGAGGACCTACAATGAGCAGTTCTTC. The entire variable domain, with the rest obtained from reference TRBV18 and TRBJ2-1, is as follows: NAGVMQNPRHLVRRRGQEARLRCSPMKGHSHVYWYRQLPEEGLKFMVYLQKENIIDESGMPKERFSAEFPKEGPSILRIQQVVRGDSAAYFCASSLDVPRTYNEQFFGPGTRLTVL.

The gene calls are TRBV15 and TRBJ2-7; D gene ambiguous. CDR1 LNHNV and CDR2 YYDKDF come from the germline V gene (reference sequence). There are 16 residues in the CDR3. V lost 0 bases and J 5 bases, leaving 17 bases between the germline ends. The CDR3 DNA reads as TGTGCCACCAGCAGAGACTCTTGGGCAGGATCCAACGAGCAGTACTTC. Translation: CATSRDSWAGSNEQYF.

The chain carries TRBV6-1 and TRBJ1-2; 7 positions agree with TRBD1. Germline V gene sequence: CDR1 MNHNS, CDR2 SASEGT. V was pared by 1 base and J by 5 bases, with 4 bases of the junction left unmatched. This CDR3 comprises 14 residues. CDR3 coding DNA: TGTGCCAGCAGTGAAGTCGGGACAGTTTATGGCTACACCTTC. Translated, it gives CASSEVGTVYGYTF.

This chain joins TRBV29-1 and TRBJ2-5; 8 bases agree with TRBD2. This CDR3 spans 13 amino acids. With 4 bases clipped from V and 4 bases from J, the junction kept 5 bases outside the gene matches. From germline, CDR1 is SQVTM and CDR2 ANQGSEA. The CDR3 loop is CSVASGGGETQYF. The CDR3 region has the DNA TGCAGCGTTGCCTCCGGGGGGGGAGAGACCCAGTACTTC.

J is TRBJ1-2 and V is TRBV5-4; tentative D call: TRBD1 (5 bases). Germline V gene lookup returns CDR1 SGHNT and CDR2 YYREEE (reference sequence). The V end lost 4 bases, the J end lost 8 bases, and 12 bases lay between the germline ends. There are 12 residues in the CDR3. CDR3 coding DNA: TGTGCCAGCAGCCCGGTCGGGGGGGGCTACACCTTC. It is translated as CASSPVGGGYTF. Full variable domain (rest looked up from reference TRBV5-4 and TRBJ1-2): ETGVTQSPTHLIKTRGQQVTLRCSSQSGHNTVSWYQQALGQGPQFIFQYYREEENGRGNFPPRFSGLQFPNYSSELNVNALELDDSALYLCASSPVGGGYTFGSGTRLTVV.

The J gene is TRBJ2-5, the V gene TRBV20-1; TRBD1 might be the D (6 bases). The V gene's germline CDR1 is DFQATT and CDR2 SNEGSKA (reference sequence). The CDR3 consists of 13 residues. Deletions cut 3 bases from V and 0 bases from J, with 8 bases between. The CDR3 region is CSASWGHQETQYF. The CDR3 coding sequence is TGCAGTGCTAGTTGGGGGCACCAAGAGACCCAGTACTTC.

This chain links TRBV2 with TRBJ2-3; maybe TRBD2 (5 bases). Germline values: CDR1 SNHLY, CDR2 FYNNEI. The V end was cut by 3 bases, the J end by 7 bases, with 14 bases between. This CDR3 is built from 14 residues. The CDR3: CASSDVRAPNTQYF. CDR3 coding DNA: TGTGCCAGCAGTGACGTGAGGGCCCCTAATACGCAGTATTTT.

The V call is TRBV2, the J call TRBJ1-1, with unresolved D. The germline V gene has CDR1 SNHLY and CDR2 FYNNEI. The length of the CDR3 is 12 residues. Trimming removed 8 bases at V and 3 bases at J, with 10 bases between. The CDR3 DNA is TGTGCCAGCCCCTCGGGGTACACTGAAGCTTTCTTT. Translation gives CASPSGYTEAFF.

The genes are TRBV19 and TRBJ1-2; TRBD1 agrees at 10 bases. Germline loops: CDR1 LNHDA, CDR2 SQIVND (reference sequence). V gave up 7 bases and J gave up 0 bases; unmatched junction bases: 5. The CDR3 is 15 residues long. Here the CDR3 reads CASKTGTGANYGYTF. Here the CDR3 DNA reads TGTGCCAGTAAGACCGGGACAGGGGCTAACTATGGCTACACCTTC.

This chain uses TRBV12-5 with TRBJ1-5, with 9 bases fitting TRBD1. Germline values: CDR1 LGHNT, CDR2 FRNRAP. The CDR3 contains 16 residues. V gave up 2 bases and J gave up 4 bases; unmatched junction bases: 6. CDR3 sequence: CASGLSRTGDNQPQHF. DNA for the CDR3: TGTGCTAGTGGTTTGTCTAGGACAGGGGATAATCAGCCCCAGCATTTT.

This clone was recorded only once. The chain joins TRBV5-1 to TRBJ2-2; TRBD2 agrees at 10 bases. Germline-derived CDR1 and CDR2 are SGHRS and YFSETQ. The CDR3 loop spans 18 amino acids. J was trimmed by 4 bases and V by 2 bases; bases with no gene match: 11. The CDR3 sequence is CASSFPSSGSLFTGELFF. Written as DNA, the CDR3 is TGCGCCAGCAGCTTCCCCTCTAGCGGGAGCCTCTTCACCGGGGAGCTGTTTTTT.

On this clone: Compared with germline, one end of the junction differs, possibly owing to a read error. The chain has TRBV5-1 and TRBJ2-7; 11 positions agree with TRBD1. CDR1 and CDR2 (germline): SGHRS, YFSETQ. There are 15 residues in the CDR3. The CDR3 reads CASSLGDRGVDEQYF. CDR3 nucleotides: TGCGCCAGCAGTTTGGGGGACAGGGGGGTTGACGAGCAGTACTTC. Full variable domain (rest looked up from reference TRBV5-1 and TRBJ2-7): KAGVTQTPRYLIKTRGQQVTLSCSPISGHRSVSWYQQTPGQGLQFLFEYFSETQRNKGNFPGRFSGRQFSNSRSEMNVSTLELGDSALYLCASSLGDRGVDEQYFGPGTRLTVT.

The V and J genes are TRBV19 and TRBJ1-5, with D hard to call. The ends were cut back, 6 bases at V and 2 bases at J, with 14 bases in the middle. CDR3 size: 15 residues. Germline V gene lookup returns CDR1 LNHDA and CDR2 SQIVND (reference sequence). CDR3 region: CASRAPGRGNQPQHF. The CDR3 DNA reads TGTGCCAGTAGGGCCCCGGGGAGGGGCAATCAGCCCCAGCATTTT. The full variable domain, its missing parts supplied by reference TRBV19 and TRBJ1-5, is DGGITQSPKYLFRKEGQNVTLSCEQNLNHDAMYWYRQDPGQGLRLIYYSQIVNDFQKGDIAEGYSVSREKKESFPLTVTSAQKNPTAFYLCASRAPGRGNQPQHFGDGTRLSIL.

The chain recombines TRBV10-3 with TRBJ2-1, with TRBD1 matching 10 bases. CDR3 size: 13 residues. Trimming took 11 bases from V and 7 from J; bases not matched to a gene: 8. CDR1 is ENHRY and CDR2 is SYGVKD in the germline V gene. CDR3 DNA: TGTGCCTCAGCGACAGGGGGCGAAAATGAGCAGTTCTTC. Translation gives CASATGGENEQFF.

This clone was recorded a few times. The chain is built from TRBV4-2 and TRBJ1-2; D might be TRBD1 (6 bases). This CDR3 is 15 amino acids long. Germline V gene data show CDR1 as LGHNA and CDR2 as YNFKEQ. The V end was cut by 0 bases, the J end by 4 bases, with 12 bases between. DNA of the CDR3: TGTGCCAGCAGCCAAGAGGGGGCACCATTCTATGGCTACACCTTC. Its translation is CASSQEGAPFYGYTF.